This T cell receptor (beta chain) was found in a study of PD-L1 blockade in urothelial cancer. Time point noted: pretreatment peripheral blood. Germline lookup yields CDR1 LGHNA and CDR2 YSLEER. This CDR3 region has 15 residues. Trimming removed 1 base from V and 2 bases from J, with 9 bases in between. The protocol was immunoSEQ multiplex PCR, while the TCRdb copy is restricted to in-frame clones and leaves out a portion. Of 48,000 or so clones in the sample, roughly nine tenths were seen once. The chain couples TRBV4-3 to TRBJ2-1; weak D call: TRBD1 (5 bases). The receptor was derived from a woman in her fifties or sixties with urothelial cancer. This sample comprised PBMCs, obtained around atezolizumab (anti-PD-L1) treatment. CDR3 amino acids: CASSQGRVAYNEQFF. The CDR3 region has the DNA TGCGCCAGCAGCCAAGGCAGGGTGGCCTACAATGAGCAGTTCTTC.